The clone carrying this TCR beta chain came up once. Its cognate antigen is unknown. This sample was taken from a study of PD-1 blockade in classical Hodgkin lymphoma. All patients experienced relapse after autologous stem cell transplantation, and brentuximab vedotin exposure was variable. Patients showed best responses of complete response, partial response or progressive disease. V was clipped by 6 bases and J by 0 bases; unmatched bases: 5. Germline V lookup: CDR1 SQVTM, CDR2 ANQGSEA. CDR3 size: 14 residues. Assay: immunoSEQ multiplex PCR; the TCRdb copy retains only in-frame clones and omits some. The sample lists about 46,000 clones, 73% seen once, with more than 9.5% in the top ten. Study-level results: Researchers reported that CD4+ TCR diversity, though not CD8+, rose significantly by C4D1.

The sequence was obtained from a human donor with classical Hodgkin lymphoma. Material: peripheral blood mononuclear cells (PBMCs), obtained at baseline. The V call is TRBV29-1, the J call TRBJ1-5; 7 positions agree with TRBD1. The CDR3 spells CSVRTGYSNQPQHF. For the CDR3, the DNA is TGCAGCGTGAGGACAGGATATAGCAATCAGCCCCAGCATTTT.